The present T cell receptor beta chain was sequenced within a study of T cell responses to AZD1222 COVID-19 vaccine. Only in-frame clones appear in the TCRdb table, and some are missing; sequencing was by immunoSEQ multiplex PCR. The data show about 120,000 clones, around 93% seen once. The V segment lost 6 bases and the J segment 2 bases; nucleotides outside the gene matches: 5. The CDR3 is 15 residues long. CDR1 ENHRY and CDR2 SYGVKD come from the germline V gene. Study-wide points: Females made up more of the donors, who were largely white British, and clonal diversity may have come out too low. There were repertoire samples only from the period after the peak T cell response. Spike-specific TCR breadth and depth went up after people got two AZD1222 doses. The span of vaccine-associated CD4 TCRs extended across spike, with dominance at 160-218 and 743-854.

About this clone itself: Its matching antigen is unknown.

This clonotype originated in an adult who received the AZD1222 COVID-19 vaccine. The chain carries TRBV10-3 and TRBJ2-3; 10 bases line up with TRBD2. Here the sequenced sample was peripheral blood, taken 28 days after the second AZD1222 dose. CDR3 sequence (DNA): TGTGCCATCAGGTTAGCGGGAGGCAACACAGATACGCAGTATTTT. The encoded protein is CAIRLAGGNTDTQYF.